This T cell receptor beta chain was found in a study of blood T cells in healthy people across ages. This clonotype showed up just once. Individuals who donated were healthy Caucasians from Russia aged about 6 to 100. A second PCR, run for roughly 7 to 11 cycles, used a sample-barcoded 5' primer plus a J-beta primer mix. TCRdb processed the 5' RACE reads anew with MiXCR; each CDR3 protein has one entry. Of about 1.6 million distinct CDR3 sequences in the sample, roughly a third are singletons; the top ten hold approximately 10%. The V and J ends lost 7 bases and 5 bases, in that order; junction bases with no gene match: 1. The CDR3 covers 12 residues. Germline lookup yields CDR1 LNHDA and CDR2 SQIVND (reference sequence).

The clonotype comes from a woman in her twenties or thirties in good health. The V gene is TRBV19, the J gene TRBJ2-2, with 7 bases aligning to TRBD1. Input material: blood. CDR3 bases: TGTGCCAGTAAGGGGGCGACCGGGGAGCTGTTTTTT. Protein sequence: CASKGATGELFF.